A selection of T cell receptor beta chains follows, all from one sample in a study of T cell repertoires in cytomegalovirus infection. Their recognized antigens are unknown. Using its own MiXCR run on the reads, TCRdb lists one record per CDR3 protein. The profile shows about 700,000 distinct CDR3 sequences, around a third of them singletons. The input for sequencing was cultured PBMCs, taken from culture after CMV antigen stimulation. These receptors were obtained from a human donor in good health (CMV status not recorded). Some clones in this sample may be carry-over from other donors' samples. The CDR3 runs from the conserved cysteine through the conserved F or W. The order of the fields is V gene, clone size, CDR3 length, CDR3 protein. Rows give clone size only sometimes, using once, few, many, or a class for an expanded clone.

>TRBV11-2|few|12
CASSPTGVQLFF
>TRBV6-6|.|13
CASSLTDGNIQYF
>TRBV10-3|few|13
CAIRLGMNTEAFF
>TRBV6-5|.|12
CASSRDGEKLFF
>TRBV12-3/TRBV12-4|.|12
CASTDVTDTQYF
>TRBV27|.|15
CASSPPGTGFYEQYF
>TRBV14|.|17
CASSQAGWTSGSYEQYF
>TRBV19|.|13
CASIGAGANVLTF
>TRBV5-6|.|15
CASSYQGVLNYGYTF
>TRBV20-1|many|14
CSALVLSSTDTQYF
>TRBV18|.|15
CASSPAQGSWYGYTF
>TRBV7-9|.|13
CASSLAEGYEQYF
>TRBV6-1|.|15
CASSEPRGRDEKLFF
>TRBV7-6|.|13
CASSSGQGQTQYF
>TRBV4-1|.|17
CASSQYIPGQGVTEAFF
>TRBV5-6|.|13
CASSSPSRDGYTF
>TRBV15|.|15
CATSRRLAGAGEQFF
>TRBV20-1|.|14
CSASGISATGELFF
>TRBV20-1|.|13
CSASGRDNQPQHF
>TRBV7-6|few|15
CASSLVLAGNYEQYF
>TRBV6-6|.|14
CASSYYPQDTEQYF
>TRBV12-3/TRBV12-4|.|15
CASSFNLRGSEKLFF
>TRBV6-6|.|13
CASLGGNSYEQFF
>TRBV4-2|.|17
CASSQVFRRQDENGYTF
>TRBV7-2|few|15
CASSPLRGGPGELFF